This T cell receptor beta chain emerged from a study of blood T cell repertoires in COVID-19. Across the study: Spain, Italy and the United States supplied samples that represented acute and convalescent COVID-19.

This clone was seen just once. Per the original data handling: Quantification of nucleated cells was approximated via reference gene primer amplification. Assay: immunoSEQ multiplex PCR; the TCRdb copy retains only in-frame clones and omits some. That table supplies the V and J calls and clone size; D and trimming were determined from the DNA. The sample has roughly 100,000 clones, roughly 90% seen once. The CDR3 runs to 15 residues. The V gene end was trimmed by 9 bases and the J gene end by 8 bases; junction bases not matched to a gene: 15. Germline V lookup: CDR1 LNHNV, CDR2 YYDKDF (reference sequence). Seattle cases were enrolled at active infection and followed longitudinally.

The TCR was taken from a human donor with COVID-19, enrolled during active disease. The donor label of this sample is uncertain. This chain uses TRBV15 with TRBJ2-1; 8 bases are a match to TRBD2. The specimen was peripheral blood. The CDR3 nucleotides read TGTGCCACAGAAACCGGGACTAGGGCGGCGCATGAGCAGTTCTTC. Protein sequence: CATETGTRAAHEQFF.